These 29 T cell receptor beta chains share one sample of origin, sequenced in a study of T cells in Graves' hyperthyroidism and ophthalmopathy. RNA transcripts served as the template for amplifying TCR beta CDR3 regions. First-round RT-PCR with HTBI primers amplified the TCR CDR3 region. Each CDR3 protein gets one entry after TCRdb re-called the multiplex PCR reads with MiXCR. This table holds 600,000 to 800,000 distinct CDR3 sequences, approximately 36% found once. What was sequenced was blood. The receptors were gathered from a woman in her thirties or forties with Graves' hyperthyroidism.

This clonotype has ten or more counts. The chain recombines TRBV19 with TRBJ1-2; D may be TRBD1 (5 bases). V was pared by 3 bases and J by 4 bases, with 6 bases between. CDR3 length equals 12 residues. Germline V gene lookup returns CDR1 LNHDA and CDR2 SQIVND (reference sequence). CDR3 nucleotide sequence: TGTGCCAGTAGTATGGGGCGCTATGGCTACACCTTC. Translating it yields CASSMGRYGYTF.

The chain uses TRBV5-1 and TRBJ2-2, with D tentatively TRBD1 (9 bases). The V end was cut by 0 bases, the J end by 2 bases, with 14 bases between. Looked up from germline, CDR1 is SGHRS and CDR2 is YFSETQ. This CDR3 is 17 amino acids long. The CDR3 DNA reads TGCGCCAGCAGCTTGGTAGCGGGACAGGGTAACACCGGGGAGCTGTTTTTT. Encoded protein: CASSLVAGQGNTGELFF.

With respect to this clonotype: With a much larger clone just one base away, this may be a read error. The V call is TRBV6-1, the J call TRBJ1-1; tentative D call: TRBD1 (6 bases). V was trimmed by 7 bases and J by 3 bases, leaving 18 bases between them. Germline CDR1 MNHNS, CDR2 SASEGT. This CDR3 contains 15 residues. The DNA of the CDR3 is TGTGCCAGCACGATCCGGGACACCCTGGACACTGAAGCTTTCTTT. It is translated as CASTIRDTLDTEAFF.

This clonotype has more than one count but fewer than ten. The gene calls are TRBV20-1 and TRBJ2-5; TRBD2 matches 9 bases. V lost 5 bases, J lost 3 bases, and 10 bases stayed unmatched. The length of the CDR3 is 15 residues. Germline V gene data show CDR1 as DFQATT and CDR2 as SNEGSKA (reference sequence). This CDR3 is CSAPGGLAGKETQYF. As DNA, the CDR3 is TGCAGTGCTCCTGGGGGGCTAGCGGGGAAAGAGACCCAGTACTTC.

A word on this clonotype: Given a much more abundant clone one base away, this may be a read error. The rearrangement joins TRBV29-1 to TRBJ1-2; no clear D gene. CDR1 and CDR2 from the germline V gene are SQVTM and ANQGSEA. The CDR3 spans 12 residues. The DNA of the CDR3 is TGCAGCGTTGTAGGTTACTCCTATGGCTACGCCTTC. It translates to CSVVGYSYGYAF.

V usage is TRBV10-3 and J usage is TRBJ2-2; D is unclear. Germline CDR1 ENHRY, CDR2 SYGVKD. Trimming pared 10 bases from V and 6 bases from J, leaving 9 bases between. This CDR3 spans 11 amino acids. As DNA, the CDR3 is TGTGCCAGCTGCCAATCCGGGGAGCTGTTTTTT. It specifies CASCQSGELFF.

This clonotype came up many times. The chain recombines TRBV9 with TRBJ1-6; 10 bases map to TRBD1. Germline trimming cut 4 bases from V and 6 bases from J; bases unmatched to any gene: 4. The CDR3 loop spans 15 amino acids. Per the germline V gene, CDR1 is SGDLS and CDR2 is YYNGEE. Written as DNA, the CDR3 is TGTGCCAGCAGCTCCGGGACAGGGGCTAATTCACCCCTCCACTTT. This codes for CASSSGTGANSPLHF.

The J gene is TRBJ2-3, the V gene TRBV6-1; D gene unclear. The CDR3 consists of 12 residues. V lost 3 bases and J lost 6, with 7 bases in between. The V gene's germline CDR1 is MNHNS and CDR2 SASEGT. The CDR3 sequence is CASSDVGDTQYF. The CDR3 DNA reads as TGTGCCAGCAGTGACGTTGGGGATACGCAGTATTTT.

V and J are TRBV10-3 and TRBJ1-1; D is unresolved. The CDR3 spans 13 residues. Trimming removed 5 bases from V and 14 bases from J, with 21 bases in between. Per germline, CDR1 ENHRY and CDR2 SYGVKD. The CDR3 sequence: CAISRTLDIEQFF. DNA of the CDR3: TGTGCCATCAGTCGTACCCTCGACATTGAGCAGTTCTTT.

The rearrangement uses TRBV2 and TRBJ1-2; 7 positions match TRBD1. This CDR3 contains 15 residues. Per germline, CDR1 SNHLY and CDR2 FYNNEI. The ends lost 1 base at V and 3 bases at J; junction bases unmatched: 5. The CDR3 region has the DNA TGTGCCAGCAGTGAAGGCATGGGGACAGACTATGGCTACACCTTC. It translates to CASSEGMGTDYGYTF.

This chain links TRBV19 with TRBJ2-5; no clear D. The germline V gene has CDR1 LNHDA and CDR2 SQIVND (reference sequence). Trimming removed 3 bases at V and 1 base at J, with 9 bases between. The CDR3 has 14 amino acids. The CDR3 spells CASSIPGFQETQYF. As DNA, the CDR3 is TGTGCCAGTAGTATCCCAGGCTTCCAAGAGACCCAGTACTTC.

This clonotype has more than one count but fewer than ten. The rearrangement uses TRBV6-2 or TRBV6-3 and TRBJ1-6; D is ambiguous. This CDR3 contains 11 residues. V was shortened by 7 bases and J by 7 bases, with 5 bases between the two germline ends. Germline loops: CDR1 MNHEY, CDR2 SVGEGT. For the CDR3, the DNA is TGTGCCAGCAAGGAAAATTCACCCCTCCACTTT. It encodes CASKENSPLHF.

As for this clonotype: One base away lies a much larger clone, so this may be a sequencing read error. V and J are TRBV7-2 and TRBJ1-1, with D possibly matching TRBD1 (6 bases). CDR1 and CDR2 (germline): SGHTA, FQGNSA. Deletions cut 1 base from V and 10 bases from J, with 13 bases between. The CDR3 has 13 amino acids. CDR3 amino acids: CASSLVRRGGAFF. The CDR3 DNA sequence: TGTGCCAGCAGCTTAGTACGCAGGGGAGGAGCTTTCTTT.

This clonotype has just a few counts. V and J are TRBV12-3 or TRBV12-4 and TRBJ1-1; perhaps TRBD1 as D (5 bases). The CDR3 totals 13 residues. Trimming shortened V by 6 bases and J by 7 bases, and 15 bases separated the two germline ends. The CDR3 coding sequence is TGTGCCAGCAGCTCGGGACGCGAGAATGAAGCTTTCTTT. As protein: CASSSGRENEAFF.

This clonotype was recorded many times. V usage is TRBV7-2 and J usage is TRBJ1-6; TRBD1 matches 7 bases. The CDR3 spans 16 residues. J lost 6 bases, V lost 8 bases, and 13 bases had no gene match. Germline V lookup: CDR1 SGHTA, CDR2 FQGNSA. The CDR3 spells CASSQTGVRRNSPLHF. The CDR3, as DNA: TGTGCCAGCTCACAAACAGGGGTTCGACGTAATTCACCCCTCCACTTT.

The chain joins TRBV7-8 to TRBJ2-5; D is uncertain. The CDR3 has 12 amino acids. V was pared by 1 base and J by 9 bases, with 9 bases between. Germline V gives CDR1 SGHVS, CDR2 FQNEAQ. Here the CDR3 DNA reads TGTGCCAGCAGCTTAGGTAGTCAGCCCCAGTACTTC. This sequence encodes CASSLGSQPQYF.

This chain joins TRBV10-3 and TRBJ2-7, with a possible D match to TRBD2 (5 bases). Trimming cost V 4 bases and J 5 bases, with 21 bases left between them. The germline gives CDR1 ENHRY, CDR2 SYGVKD. This CDR3 contains 16 residues. CDR3 bases: TGTGCCATCAGTGGAGGACGGGGTGCAGGCATCAACGAGCAGTACTTC. Its translation is CAISGGRGAGINEQYF.

This rearrangement joins TRBV10-3 to TRBJ2-3; D gene ambiguous. This CDR3 has 15 residues. Germline V lookup: CDR1 ENHRY, CDR2 SYGVKD. The ends were cut back, 10 bases at V and 1 base at J, with 18 bases in the middle. The CDR3 protein is CASSVGALRTDTQYF. The CDR3 nucleotides read TGTGCCAGCAGCGTAGGTGCGTTACGCACAGATACGCAGTATTTT.

This chain links TRBV20-1 with TRBJ2-7, with 9 bases that match TRBD2. There are 14 residues in the CDR3. Per germline, CDR1 DFQATT and CDR2 SNEGSKA (reference sequence). The ends lost 4 bases at V and 5 bases at J; junction bases unmatched: 9. CDR3 sequence (DNA): TGCAGTGCTATGGGGCTAGCGGGGTCGGACGAGCAGTACTTC. Protein product: CSAMGLAGSDEQYF.

The chain links TRBV20-1 to TRBJ2-3; 10 positions agree with TRBD1. V dropped 5 bases and J dropped 6; count of bases not matched to a gene: 5. This CDR3 contains 13 residues. Germline V gene sequence: CDR1 DFQATT, CDR2 SNEGSKA (reference sequence). The CDR3 protein is CSAPGTGVDTQYF. The CDR3 DNA reads TGCAGTGCTCCCGGGACAGGGGTCGATACGCAGTATTTT.

This sequence joins TRBV7-2 and TRBJ1-6; D unresolved. The CDR3 loop spans 14 amino acids. V lost 2 bases and J lost 2, with 4 bases in between. Germline CDR1 SGHTA, CDR2 FQGNSA. CDR3 sequence: CASSLHPYNSPLHF. The CDR3 DNA reads as TGTGCCAGCAGCTTACATCCCTATAATTCACCCCTCCACTTT.

This clonotype was seen a few times. V and J are TRBV11-2 and TRBJ2-7; perhaps TRBD2 as D (6 bases). V was trimmed by 0 bases and J by 3 bases, leaving 12 bases between them. The CDR3 totals 15 residues. In germline, CDR1 is SGHAT, CDR2 FQNNGV. CDR3: CASSLEITGVYEQYF. In DNA, the CDR3 is TGTGCCAGCAGCTTAGAGATCACGGGAGTCTACGAGCAGTACTTC.

In the case of this clonotype: A much larger clone differs by one base, so this may be a read error. Given the absence of the conserved phenylalanine or tryptophan at the CDR3 end, a read error is likely. The chain has TRBV5-1 and TRBJ1-1; D uncertain. CDR3 length: 15 residues. Germline loops: CDR1 SGHRS, CDR2 YFSETQ. Trimming left V 2 bases short and J 0 bases short, with 11 bases between. The CDR3 DNA reads TGCGCCAGCAGCTTACCAGGTGATATGAACACTGAAGCTTTCCTT. It codes for CASSLPGDMNTEAFL.

Of note for this clonotype: Relative to the germline gene, one junction end is altered; a read error may explain this. CDR3 sequence: CAGRTSGTENQPQHF. The CDR3 bases are TGTGCCGGCAGGACCTCTGGGACGGAAAATCAGCCCCAGCATTTT. The chain joins TRBV2 to TRBJ1-5; tentative D call: TRBD1 (5 bases). This CDR3 has 15 residues. The germline CDR1 and CDR2 sequences are SNHLY and FYNNEI.

This clonotype was found many times. This sequence joins TRBV12-3 or TRBV12-4 and TRBJ1-5; the D gene is possibly TRBD1 (6 bases). The CDR3 runs 15 residues. Trimming took off 5 bases at V and 7 bases at J, with 18 bases between the two ends. CDR3 DNA sequence: TGTGCCAGCAGTCCAAGGTCGGGGGGCGACCAGCCCCAGCATTTT. This translates into CASSPRSGGDQPQHF.

This clonotype was seen repeatedly, ten times or more. One end of the junction fails to match germline, which may point to a read error. This chain links TRBV10-3 with TRBJ1-4; 8 nucleotides match TRBD1. CDR3 size: 12 residues. Germline-derived CDR1 and CDR2 are ENHRY and SYGVKD. The CDR3 DNA reads TGTGCCAGCAGTGACAGGGGTGAAAAACTGTTTTTT. This translates into CASSDRGEKLFF.

This clonotype showed up many times. V gene TRBV29-1 combines with J gene TRBJ2-7; D is perhaps TRBD1 (6 bases). V was clipped by 4 bases and J by 2 bases, with 15 bases between them. The CDR3 covers 14 residues. Germline V lookup: CDR1 SQVTM, CDR2 ANQGSEA. DNA of the CDR3: TGCAGCGTTGGTTTCAGGACAGCCGCCTACGAGCAGTACTTC. This gives the protein CSVGFRTAAYEQYF.

Only a few counts were recorded for this clonotype. This chain joins TRBV13 and TRBJ2-3; 10 positions agree with TRBD2. V lost 1 base to trimming and J lost 2 bases; unmatched junction nucleotides: 3. This CDR3 is 16 amino acids long. CDR1 and CDR2 (germline): PRHDT, FYEKMQ (reference sequence). In DNA, the CDR3 is TGTGCCAGCAGCTTAGCCGGACTAGCGGTCACAGATACGCAGTATTTT. Translating gives CASSLAGLAVTDTQYF. Looking up the rest from reference TRBV13 and TRBJ2-3 gives the full variable domain: AAGVIQSPRHLIKEKRETATLKCYPIPRHDTVYWYQQGPGQDPQFLISFYEKMQSDKGSIPDRFSAQQFSDYHSELNMSSLELGDSALYFCASSLAGLAVTDTQYFGPGTRLTVL.

V and J are TRBV20-1 and TRBJ1-1; maybe TRBD1 (5 bases). The CDR3 is made up of 18 amino acids. V was pared by 4 bases and J by 8 bases, with 32 bases between. CDR1 is DFQATT and CDR2 is SNEGSKA in the germline V gene (reference sequence). Here the CDR3 reads CSATITFKILPGGREAFF. The CDR3 region has the DNA TGCAGTGCTACAATTACTTTTAAAATCCTTCCGGGGGGACGGGAAGCTTTCTTT.